This note documents a single T cell receptor beta chain sequence. Its specificity is unknown. This record comes from a study of T cells in localized non-small cell lung cancer. Study-wide points: Uninvolved adjacent lung, not tumor, had the highest T cell clonality. Because sequencing included only one region (of the tumor), heterogeneity remains possible. Adjacent lung held a median 57 of the top 100 tumor clones.

This CDR3 is 14 amino acids long. Germline V CDR1 and CDR2: SGDLS, YYNGEE. V lost 3 bases and J lost 3, with 13 bases in between. Here immunoSEQ multiplex PCR was the method, and the copy in TCRdb shows in-frame clones only, minus some. The sample comprises about 82,000 clones, around 80% of which are singletons, and 15% to 20% rests with the top ten. Sequencing was performed on PBMCs, taken before any cancer treatment. The chain uses TRBV9 and TRBJ2-7; D is tentatively TRBD1 or TRBD2 (5 bases each). This TCR was sampled from a man aged 35 to 70 with stage II squamous cell lung carcinoma. The DNA for the CDR3 is TGTGCCAGCAGCGCGGGGACGGGAAACTACGAGCAGTACTTC. Residues: CASSAGTGNYEQYF.